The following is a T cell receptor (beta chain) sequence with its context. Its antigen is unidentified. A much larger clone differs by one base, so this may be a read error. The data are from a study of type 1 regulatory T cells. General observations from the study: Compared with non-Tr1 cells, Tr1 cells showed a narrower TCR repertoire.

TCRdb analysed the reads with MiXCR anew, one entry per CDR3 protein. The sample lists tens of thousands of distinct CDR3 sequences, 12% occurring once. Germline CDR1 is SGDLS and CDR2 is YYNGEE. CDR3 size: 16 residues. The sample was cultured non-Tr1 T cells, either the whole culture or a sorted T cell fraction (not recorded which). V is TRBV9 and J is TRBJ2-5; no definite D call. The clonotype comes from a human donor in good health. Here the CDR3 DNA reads TGTGCCAGCAGCGCCGGGCGGAGTCTGCACGGAGAGACCCAGAACTTC. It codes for CASSAGRSLHGETQNF.